This entry describes one T cell receptor beta chain. Its target is unknown. V lost 0 bases, J lost 2 bases, and 14 bases lay in between. CDR3 size: 15 residues. From germline, CDR1 is DFQATT and CDR2 SNEGSKA (reference sequence). Researchers used the Oncomine TCR Beta short-read assay to sequence DNA from cultured CD4+ T cells. TCRdb reanalysed the PCR reads using MiXCR and keeps one entry per CDR3 protein. The data show about 18,000 distinct CDR3 sequences, roughly half seen once. Time point here: late sampling 161 to 241 days after vaccination in a few convalescent patients. The treatment was: approximately nine-day PBMC culture with coronavirus spike peptide pools or control peptides (ViraFEST assay). The data were taken from a study of vaccination and CD4 T cells after COVID-19. In the study overall: Post-vaccine specimens were obtained a median roughly 70 days after dose two (range 14 to 241).

The V gene is TRBV20-1, the J gene TRBJ2-7, with D tentatively TRBD1 (6 bases). This clonotype originated in a human donor who had recovered from COVID-19. The sequenced sample was CD4+ T cells from blood, cultured in vitro, obtained about 7 months after SARS-CoV-2 vaccination. Here the CDR3 DNA reads TGCAGTGCTAGAGATGGCGAGAGGGGGACCTACGAGCAGTACTTC. Translating it yields CSARDGERGTYEQYF.